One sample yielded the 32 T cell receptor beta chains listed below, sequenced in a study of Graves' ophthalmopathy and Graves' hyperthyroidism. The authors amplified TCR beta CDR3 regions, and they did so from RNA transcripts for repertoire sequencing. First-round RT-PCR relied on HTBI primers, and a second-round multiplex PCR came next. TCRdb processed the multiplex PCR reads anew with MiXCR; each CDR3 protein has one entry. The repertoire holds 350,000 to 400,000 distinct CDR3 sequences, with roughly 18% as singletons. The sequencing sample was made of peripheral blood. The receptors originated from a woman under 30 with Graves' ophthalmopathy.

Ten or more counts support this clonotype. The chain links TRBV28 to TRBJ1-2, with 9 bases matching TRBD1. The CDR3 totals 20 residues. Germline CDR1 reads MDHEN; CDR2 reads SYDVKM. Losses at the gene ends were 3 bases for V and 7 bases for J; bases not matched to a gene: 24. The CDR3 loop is CASSFYHPGQGAGGSLGYTF. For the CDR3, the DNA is TGTGCCAGCAGTTTCTACCATCCGGGACAGGGAGCGGGTGGTAGCCTTGGCTACACCTTC.

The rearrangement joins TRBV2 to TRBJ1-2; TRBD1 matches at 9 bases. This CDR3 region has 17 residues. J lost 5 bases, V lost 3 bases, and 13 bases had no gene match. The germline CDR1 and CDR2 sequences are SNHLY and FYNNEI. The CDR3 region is CASSDRAGTGRKYGYTF. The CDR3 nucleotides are TGTGCCAGCAGTGATAGAGCGGGGACAGGGAGAAAGTATGGCTACACCTTC.

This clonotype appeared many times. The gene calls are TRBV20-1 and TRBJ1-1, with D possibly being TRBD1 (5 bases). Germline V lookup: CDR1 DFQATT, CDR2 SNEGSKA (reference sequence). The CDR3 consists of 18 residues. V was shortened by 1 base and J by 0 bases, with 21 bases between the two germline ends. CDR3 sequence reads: CSARGALGHVAVNTEAFF. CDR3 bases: TGCAGTGCTAGAGGAGCCCTCGGACATGTGGCGGTGAACACTGAAGCTTTCTTT.

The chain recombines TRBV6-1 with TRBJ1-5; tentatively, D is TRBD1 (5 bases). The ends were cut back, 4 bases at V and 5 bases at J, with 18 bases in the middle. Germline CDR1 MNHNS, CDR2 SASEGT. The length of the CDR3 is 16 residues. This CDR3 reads CASSVGGLRADQPQHF. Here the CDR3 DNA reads TGTGCCAGCAGTGTGGGGGGTTTGAGGGCGGATCAGCCCCAGCATTTT.

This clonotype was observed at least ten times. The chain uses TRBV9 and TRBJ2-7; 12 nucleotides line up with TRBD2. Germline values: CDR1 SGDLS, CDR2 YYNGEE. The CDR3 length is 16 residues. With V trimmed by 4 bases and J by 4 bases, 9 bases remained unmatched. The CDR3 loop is CASSRSSSGGVYEQYF. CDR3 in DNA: TGTGCCAGCAGCAGATCCTCTAGCGGGGGGGTGTACGAGCAGTACTTC.

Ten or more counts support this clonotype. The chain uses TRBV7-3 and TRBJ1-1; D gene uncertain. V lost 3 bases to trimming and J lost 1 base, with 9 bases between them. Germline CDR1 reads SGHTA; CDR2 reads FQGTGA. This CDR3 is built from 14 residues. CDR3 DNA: TGTGCCAGCAGCTTGGGATGGCCGAACACTGAAGCTTTCTTT. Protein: CASSLGWPNTEAFF.

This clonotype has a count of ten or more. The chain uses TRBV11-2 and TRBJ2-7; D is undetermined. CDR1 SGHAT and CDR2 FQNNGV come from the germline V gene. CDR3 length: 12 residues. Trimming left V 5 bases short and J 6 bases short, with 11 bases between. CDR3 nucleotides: TGTGCCAGCAGCCCCCGGATTACCGAGCAGTACTTC. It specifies CASSPRITEQYF.

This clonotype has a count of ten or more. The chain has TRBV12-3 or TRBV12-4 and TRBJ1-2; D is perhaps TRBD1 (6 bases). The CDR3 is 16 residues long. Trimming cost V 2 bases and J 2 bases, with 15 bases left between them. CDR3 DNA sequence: TGTGCCAGCAGTTTACGGGGGGCGGATGGGAACTATGGCTACACCTTC. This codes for CASSLRGADGNYGYTF.

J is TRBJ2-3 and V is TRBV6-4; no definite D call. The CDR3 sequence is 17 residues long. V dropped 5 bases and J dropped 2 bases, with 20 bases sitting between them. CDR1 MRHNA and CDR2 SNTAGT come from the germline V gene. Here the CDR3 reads CASSTRHTLNFTDTQYF. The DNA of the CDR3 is TGTGCCAGCAGTACCCGACACACTTTGAACTTCACAGATACGCAGTATTTT.

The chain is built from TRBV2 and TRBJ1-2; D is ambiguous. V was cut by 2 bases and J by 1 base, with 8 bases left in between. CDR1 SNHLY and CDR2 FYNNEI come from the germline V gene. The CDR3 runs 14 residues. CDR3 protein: CASSEQANNYGYTF. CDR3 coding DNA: TGTGCCAGCAGTGAACAGGCGAATAACTATGGCTACACCTTC.

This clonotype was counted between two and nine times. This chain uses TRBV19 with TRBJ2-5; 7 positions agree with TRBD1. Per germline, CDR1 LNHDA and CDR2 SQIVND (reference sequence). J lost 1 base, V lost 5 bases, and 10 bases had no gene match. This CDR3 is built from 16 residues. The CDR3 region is CASSPDGDSLQETQYF. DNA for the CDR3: TGTGCCAGTAGTCCCGACGGGGACAGTCTCCAAGAGACCCAGTACTTC.

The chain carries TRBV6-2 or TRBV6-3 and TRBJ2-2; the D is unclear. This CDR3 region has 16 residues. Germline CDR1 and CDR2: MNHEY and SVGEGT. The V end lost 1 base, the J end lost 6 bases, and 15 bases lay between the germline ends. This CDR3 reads CASSYFKERESGELFF. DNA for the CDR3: TGTGCCAGCAGTTACTTTAAAGAGCGAGAGTCCGGGGAGCTGTTTTTT.

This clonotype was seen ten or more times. The CDR3 region is CASSYSSAGELFF. The CDR3, as DNA: TGTGCCAGCAGTTACTCGTCAGCCGGGGAGCTGTTTTTT. The V and J genes are TRBV6-5 and TRBJ2-2; D ambiguous. CDR3 size: 13 residues. The V gene lost 0 bases and the J gene lost 6 bases, with 5 bases spanning the gap. CDR1 and CDR2 from the germline V gene are MNHEY and SVGAGI.

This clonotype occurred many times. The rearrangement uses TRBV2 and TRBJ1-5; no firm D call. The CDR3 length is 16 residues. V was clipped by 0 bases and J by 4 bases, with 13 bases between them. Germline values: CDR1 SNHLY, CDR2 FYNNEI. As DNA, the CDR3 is TGTGCCAGCAGTGAAGCGGGTACAGCTGCTAATCAGCCCCAGCATTTT. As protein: CASSEAGTAANQPQHF.

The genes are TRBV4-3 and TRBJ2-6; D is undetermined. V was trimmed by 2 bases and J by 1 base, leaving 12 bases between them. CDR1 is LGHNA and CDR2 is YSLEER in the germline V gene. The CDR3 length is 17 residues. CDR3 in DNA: TGCGCCAGCAGCCAATTCCTTAGTGGGTCTGGGGCCAACGTCCTGACTTTC. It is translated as CASSQFLSGSGANVLTF.

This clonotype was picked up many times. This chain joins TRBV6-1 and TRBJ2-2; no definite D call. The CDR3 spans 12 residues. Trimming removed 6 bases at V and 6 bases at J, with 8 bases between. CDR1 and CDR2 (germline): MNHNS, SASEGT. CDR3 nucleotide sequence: TGTGCCAGCAGCTCTACATCCGGGGAGCTGTTTTTT. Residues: CASSSTSGELFF.

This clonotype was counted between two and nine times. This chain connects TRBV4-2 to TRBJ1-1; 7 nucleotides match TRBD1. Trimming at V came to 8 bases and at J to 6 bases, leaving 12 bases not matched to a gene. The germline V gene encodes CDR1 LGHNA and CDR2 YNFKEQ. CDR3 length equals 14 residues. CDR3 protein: CASGRHGTDPEAFF. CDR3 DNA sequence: TGTGCCAGCGGAAGACATGGGACAGACCCTGAAGCTTTCTTT.

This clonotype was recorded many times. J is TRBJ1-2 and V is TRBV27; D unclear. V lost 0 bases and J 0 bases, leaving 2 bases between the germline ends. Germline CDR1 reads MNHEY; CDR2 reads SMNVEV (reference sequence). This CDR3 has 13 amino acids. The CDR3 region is CASSLSPNYGYTF. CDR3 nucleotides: TGTGCCAGCAGTTTATCCCCTAACTATGGCTACACCTTC.

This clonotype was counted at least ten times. The CDR3 DNA sequence: TGTGCCAGCAGCACCGGACAGACCGACACCGGGGAGCTGTTTTTT. Encoded protein: CASSTGQTDTGELFF. V usage is TRBV11-2 and J usage is TRBJ2-2, with D maybe TRBD1 (6 bases). V was pared by 5 bases and J by 3 bases, with 13 bases between. The CDR3 covers 15 residues. Per germline, CDR1 SGHAT and CDR2 FQNNGV.

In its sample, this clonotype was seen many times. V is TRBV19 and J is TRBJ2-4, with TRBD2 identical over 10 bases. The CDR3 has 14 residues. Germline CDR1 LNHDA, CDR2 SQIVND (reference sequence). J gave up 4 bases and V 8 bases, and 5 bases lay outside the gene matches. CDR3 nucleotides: TGTGCCAGTCGTAGCGGGGGGTTGAAAAACATTCAGTACTTC. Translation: CASRSGGLKNIQYF.

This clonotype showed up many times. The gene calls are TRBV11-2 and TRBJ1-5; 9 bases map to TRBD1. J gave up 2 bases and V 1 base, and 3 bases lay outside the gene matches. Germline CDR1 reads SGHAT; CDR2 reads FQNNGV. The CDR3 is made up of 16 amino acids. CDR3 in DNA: TGTGCCAGCAGCTTAGGAACAGGGGGCGGCAATCAGCCCCAGCATTTT. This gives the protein CASSLGTGGGNQPQHF.

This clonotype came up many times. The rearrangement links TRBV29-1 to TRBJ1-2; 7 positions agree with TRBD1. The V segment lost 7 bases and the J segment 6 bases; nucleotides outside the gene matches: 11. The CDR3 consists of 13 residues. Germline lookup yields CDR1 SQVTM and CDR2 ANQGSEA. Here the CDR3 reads CSARSQGLDGYTF. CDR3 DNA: TGCAGCGCTCGGTCACAGGGGCTAGATGGCTACACCTTC.

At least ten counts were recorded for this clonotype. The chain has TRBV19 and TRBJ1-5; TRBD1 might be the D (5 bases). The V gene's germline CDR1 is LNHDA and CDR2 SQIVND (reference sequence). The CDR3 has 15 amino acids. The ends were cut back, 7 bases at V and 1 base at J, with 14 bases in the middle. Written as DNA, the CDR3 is TGTGCCAGTACCCCCCTGGGGCACAGCAATCAGCCCCAGCATTTT. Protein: CASTPLGHSNQPQHF.

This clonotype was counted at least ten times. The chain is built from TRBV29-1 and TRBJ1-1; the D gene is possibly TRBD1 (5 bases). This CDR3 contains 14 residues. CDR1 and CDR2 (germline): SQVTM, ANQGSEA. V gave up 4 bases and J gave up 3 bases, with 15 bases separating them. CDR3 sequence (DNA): TGCAGCGTTGTCCTCCGAGACAGTCACACTGAAGCTTTCTTT. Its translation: CSVVLRDSHTEAFF.

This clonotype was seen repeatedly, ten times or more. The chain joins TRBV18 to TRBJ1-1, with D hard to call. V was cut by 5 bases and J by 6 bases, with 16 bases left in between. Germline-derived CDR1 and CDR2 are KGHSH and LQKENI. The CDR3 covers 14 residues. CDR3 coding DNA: TGTGCCAGCTCAGAAGGAACCCTGGGCGCTGAAGCTTTCTTT. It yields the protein CASSEGTLGAEAFF.

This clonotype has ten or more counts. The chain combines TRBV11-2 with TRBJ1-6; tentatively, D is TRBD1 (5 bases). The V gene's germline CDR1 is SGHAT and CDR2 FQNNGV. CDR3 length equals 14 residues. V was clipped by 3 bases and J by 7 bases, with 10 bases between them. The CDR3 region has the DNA TGTGCCAGCAGCTTCCCAGGGTTAAATTCACCCCTCCACTTT. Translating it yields CASSFPGLNSPLHF.

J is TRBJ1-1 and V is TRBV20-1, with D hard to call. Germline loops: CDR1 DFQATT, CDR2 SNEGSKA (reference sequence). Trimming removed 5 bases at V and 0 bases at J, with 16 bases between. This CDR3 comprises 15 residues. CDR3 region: CSASQLLRVNTEAFF. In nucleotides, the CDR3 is TGCAGTGCTTCACAACTCCTTCGGGTGAACACTGAAGCTTTCTTT.

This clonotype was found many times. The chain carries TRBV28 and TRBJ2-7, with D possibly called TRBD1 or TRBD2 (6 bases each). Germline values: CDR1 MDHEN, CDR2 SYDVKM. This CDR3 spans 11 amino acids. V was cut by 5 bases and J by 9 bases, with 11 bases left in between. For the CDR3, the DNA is TGTGCCAGCAGTGCACAGGGAGGGCAGTACTTC. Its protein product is CASSAQGGQYF.

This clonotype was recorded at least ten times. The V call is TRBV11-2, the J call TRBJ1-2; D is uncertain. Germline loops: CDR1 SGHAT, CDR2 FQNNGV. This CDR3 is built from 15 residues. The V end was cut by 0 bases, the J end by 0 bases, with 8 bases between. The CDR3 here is CASSLDGQPNYGYTF. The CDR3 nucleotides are TGTGCCAGCAGCTTAGATGGGCAGCCTAACTATGGCTACACCTTC.

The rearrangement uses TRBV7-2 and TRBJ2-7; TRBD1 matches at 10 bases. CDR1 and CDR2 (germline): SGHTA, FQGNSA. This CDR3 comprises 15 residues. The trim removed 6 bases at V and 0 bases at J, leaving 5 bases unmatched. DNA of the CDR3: TGTGCCAGCAGTCGGGACAGGGGCTACTCCTACGAGCAGTACTTC. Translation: CASSRDRGYSYEQYF.

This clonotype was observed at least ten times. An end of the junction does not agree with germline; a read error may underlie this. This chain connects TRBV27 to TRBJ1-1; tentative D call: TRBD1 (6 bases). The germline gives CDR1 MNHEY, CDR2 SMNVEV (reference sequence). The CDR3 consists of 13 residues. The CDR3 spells CASSAPGATEASF. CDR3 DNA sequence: TGTGCCAGCAGTGCCCCAGGGGCCACTGAAGCTTCCTTT.

Here the CDR3 DNA reads TGCAGCGTCGGGGCGGACTACGAGCAGTACTTC. It codes for CSVGADYEQYF. V is TRBV29-1 and J is TRBJ2-7; D may match TRBD1 or TRBD2 (5 bases each). Germline CDR1 is SQVTM and CDR2 is ANQGSEA. This CDR3 region has 11 residues. Trimming pared 6 bases from V and 3 bases from J, leaving 9 bases between.